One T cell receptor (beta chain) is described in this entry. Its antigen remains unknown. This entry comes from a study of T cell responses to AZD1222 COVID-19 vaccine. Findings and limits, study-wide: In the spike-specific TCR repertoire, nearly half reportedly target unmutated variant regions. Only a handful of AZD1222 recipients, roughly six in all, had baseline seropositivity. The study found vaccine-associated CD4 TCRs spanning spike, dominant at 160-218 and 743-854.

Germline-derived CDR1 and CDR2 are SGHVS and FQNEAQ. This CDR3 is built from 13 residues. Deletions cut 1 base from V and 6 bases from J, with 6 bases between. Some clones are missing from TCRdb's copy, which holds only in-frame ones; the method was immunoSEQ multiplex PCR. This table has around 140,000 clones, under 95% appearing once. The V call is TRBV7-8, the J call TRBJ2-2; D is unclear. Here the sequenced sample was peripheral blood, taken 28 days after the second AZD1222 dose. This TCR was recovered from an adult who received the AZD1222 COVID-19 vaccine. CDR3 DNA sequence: TGTGCCAGCAGCTTAGATCTGGCCGGGGAGCTGTTTTTT. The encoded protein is CASSLDLAGELFF.